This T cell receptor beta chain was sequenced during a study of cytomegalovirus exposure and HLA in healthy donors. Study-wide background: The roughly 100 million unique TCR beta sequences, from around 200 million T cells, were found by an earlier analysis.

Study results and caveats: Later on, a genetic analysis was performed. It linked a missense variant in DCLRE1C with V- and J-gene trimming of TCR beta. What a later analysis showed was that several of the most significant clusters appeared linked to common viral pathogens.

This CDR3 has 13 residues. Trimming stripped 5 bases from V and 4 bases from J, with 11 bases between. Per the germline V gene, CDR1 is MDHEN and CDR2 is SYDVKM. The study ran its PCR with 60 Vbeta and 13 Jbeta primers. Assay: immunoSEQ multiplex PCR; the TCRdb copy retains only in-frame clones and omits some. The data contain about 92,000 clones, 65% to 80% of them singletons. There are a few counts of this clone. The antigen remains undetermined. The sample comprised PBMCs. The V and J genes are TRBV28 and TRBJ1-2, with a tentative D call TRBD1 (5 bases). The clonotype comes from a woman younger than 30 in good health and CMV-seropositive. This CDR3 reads CASSTIDSYGYTF. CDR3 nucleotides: TGTGCCAGCAGTACCATTGACAGCTATGGCTACACCTTC.